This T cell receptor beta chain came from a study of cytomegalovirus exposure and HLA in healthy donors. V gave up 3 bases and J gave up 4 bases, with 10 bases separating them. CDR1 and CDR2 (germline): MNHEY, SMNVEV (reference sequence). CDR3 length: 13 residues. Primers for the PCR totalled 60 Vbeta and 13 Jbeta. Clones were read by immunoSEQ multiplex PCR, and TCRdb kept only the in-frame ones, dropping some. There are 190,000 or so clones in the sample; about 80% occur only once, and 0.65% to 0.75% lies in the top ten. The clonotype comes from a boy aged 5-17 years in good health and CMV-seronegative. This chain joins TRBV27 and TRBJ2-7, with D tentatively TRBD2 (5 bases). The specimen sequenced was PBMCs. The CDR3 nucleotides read TGTGCCAGCAGTTTCGGGGATAAATACGAGCAGTACTTC. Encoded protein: CASSFGDKYEQYF.